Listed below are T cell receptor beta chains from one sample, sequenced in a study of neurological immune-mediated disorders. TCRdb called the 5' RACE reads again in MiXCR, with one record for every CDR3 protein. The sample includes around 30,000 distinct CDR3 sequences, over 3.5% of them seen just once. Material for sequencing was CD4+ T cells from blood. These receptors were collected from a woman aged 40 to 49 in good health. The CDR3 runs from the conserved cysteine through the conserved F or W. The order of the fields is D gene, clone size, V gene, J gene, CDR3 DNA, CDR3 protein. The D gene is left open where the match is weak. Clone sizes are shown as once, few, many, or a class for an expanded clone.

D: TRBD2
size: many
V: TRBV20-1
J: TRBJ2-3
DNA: TGCAGTGCGAGAACTAGCGGGAGTTGGTCAGATACGCAGTATTTT
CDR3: CSARTSGSWSDTQYF

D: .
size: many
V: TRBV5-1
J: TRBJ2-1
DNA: TGCGCCAGCAGCCTTCTTGGACCCAATGAGCAGTTCTTC
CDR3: CASSLLGPNEQFF

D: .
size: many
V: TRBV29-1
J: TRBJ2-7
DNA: TGCAGCGTTGCCCAGGCCGTCCACGAGCAGTACTTC
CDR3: CSVAQAVHEQYF

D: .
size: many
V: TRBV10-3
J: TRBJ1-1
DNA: TGTGCCATCAGTGATAGGGGAATGAACACTGAAGCTTTCTTT
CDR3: CAISDRGMNTEAFF

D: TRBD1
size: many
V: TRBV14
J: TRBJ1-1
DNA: TGTGCCAGCAGCCACCGCTCAGGGACAGGGAACACTGAAGCTTTCTTT
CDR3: CASSHRSGTGNTEAFF

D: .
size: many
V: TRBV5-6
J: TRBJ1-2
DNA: TGTGCCAGCAGCCCACCCCACGGCCCTGGCTACACCTTC
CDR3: CASSPPHGPGYTF

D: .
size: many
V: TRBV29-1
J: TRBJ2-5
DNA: TGCAGCGGGGGTGTGGTAGAGACCCAGTACTTC
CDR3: CSGGVVETQYF

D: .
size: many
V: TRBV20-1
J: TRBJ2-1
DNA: TGCAGTGCTAGGGGGCATAGCTACAATGAGCAGTTCTTC
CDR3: CSARGHSYNEQFF

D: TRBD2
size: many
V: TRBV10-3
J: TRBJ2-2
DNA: TGTGCCACGACTAGAGCGGGGGGCACCGGGGAGCTGTTTTTT
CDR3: CATTRAGGTGELFF

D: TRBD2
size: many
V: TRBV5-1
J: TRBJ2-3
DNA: TGCGCCAGCAGCTTAGGGACTACGGGTACGCAGTATTTT
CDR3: CASSLGTTGTQYF